This T cell receptor (beta chain) was captured by sequencing in a study of memory CD4+ T cells and cytomegalovirus serostatus (dated by TCRdb to about 2019). With respect to the entire study: A total of about 35 healthy Belgian adults, of whom 9 were CMV seropositive and approximately 25 were CMV seronegative, were included in the cohort. CD4+ memory TCRbeta repertoires of a Belgian cohort with known cytomegalovirus serostatus were sequenced in order to replicate a published TCR-based CMV serostatus classifier. Study-level results and caveats: CMV serostatus prediction reached a median bootstrapped AUC of approximately 0.95 with the original framework and just under 0.93 with a US-trained random forest. Among the 150 to 200 previously reported CMV-associated TCRbeta sequences, about 71 showed up in the CD4+ memory repertoires, with each one found in between one and five individuals. On the Belgian cohort, the classifier built on the original framework reached a median bootstrapped AUC of nearly 0.96, with a 95% CI of 0.76-1.00. Unlike the original study, which covered naive and memory CD4+ and CD8+ populations, the Belgian study sequenced only CD4+CD45RO+ memory cells. The results were interpreted as suggesting that the CMV-associated TCR signature is largely present in the CD4+ memory repertoire.

The germline V end is reduced by 1 base and the J end by 4 bases; junction bases left unmatched: 8. The CDR3 measures 16 amino acids from cysteine to phenylalanine. The only DNA kept is the CDR3, 48 bases in frame from the first base. The germline V gene encodes CDR1 KGHSH and CDR2 LQKENI. Genomic DNA was extracted from sorted cells with the Quick-DNA Microprep Kit. Amplification of TCRbeta DNA was done with the immunoSEQ hsTCRbeta kit, following the protocol from the manufacturer. TCRbeta libraries were sequenced on an Illumina MiSeq instrument. The paper's data handling went like this. Removing out-of-frame sequences left 2,204,828 distinct TCRbeta sequences, an average of around 62,000 per individual. Each individual was scored according to the count of more than 150 previously reported CMV-associated TCRbeta sequences and the total productive distinct TCRbeta count. A beta-binomial model was reimplemented in Python, and scikit-learn random forests with default parameters were trained on US cohort data. Classifier performance on the Belgian cohort was summarized as median AUC with percentile confidence intervals calculated over 10,000 bootstrap iterations. The table was pulled from immuneACCESS by TCRdb, which kept in-frame rearrangements only. Such tables lose some clones; where checked, under half of the loss comes from unresolved V genes, and the rest has no known cause. V, J and clone size are taken as reported in that table, and D and trimming were inferred from the DNA itself. The sample table records approximately 52,000 clones; roughly 78% of these occur just once. The biggest ten clones account for 0.77% of the sample.

Points on this clone: Its specific antigen is unknown. It has no much larger one-base neighbor in the sample; base qualities were not kept.

A FACSAria II was used to sort memory CD4+ T cells, defined as single viable CD3+CD4+CD8-CD45RO+ cells. To determine CMV serostatus, a Roche Elecsys assay was used that detects serum IgG against CMV pp150, pp28, p38 and p52. Following thawing, total CD4+ T cells were enriched through positive selection using CD4 magnetic microbeads. The samples came from a different study that was designed specifically to examine the CD4+ T cell memory repertoire. Peripheral blood mononuclear cells were isolated and cryopreserved following standard operating procedures; serum was stored at -80 °C. CD3-PerCP (BW264/56), CD4-APC (RPA-T4), CD45RO-PE (UCHT1) and CD8-Pacific Orange (3B5) antibodies were used for staining, and non-viable cells were excluded with Sytox blue.

The V and J genes are TRBV18 and TRBJ2-3, and 7 bases in between align with TRBD2. Sequences were obtained from memory CD4+ T cells from blood. The source of this sequence is an adult in good health and CMV-seronegative. The CDR3 region has the sequence CASSPRRGNGADTQYF. Read as DNA, the sequence is TGTGCCAGCTCACCACGGCGGGGGAATGGCGCAGATACGCAGTATTTT.